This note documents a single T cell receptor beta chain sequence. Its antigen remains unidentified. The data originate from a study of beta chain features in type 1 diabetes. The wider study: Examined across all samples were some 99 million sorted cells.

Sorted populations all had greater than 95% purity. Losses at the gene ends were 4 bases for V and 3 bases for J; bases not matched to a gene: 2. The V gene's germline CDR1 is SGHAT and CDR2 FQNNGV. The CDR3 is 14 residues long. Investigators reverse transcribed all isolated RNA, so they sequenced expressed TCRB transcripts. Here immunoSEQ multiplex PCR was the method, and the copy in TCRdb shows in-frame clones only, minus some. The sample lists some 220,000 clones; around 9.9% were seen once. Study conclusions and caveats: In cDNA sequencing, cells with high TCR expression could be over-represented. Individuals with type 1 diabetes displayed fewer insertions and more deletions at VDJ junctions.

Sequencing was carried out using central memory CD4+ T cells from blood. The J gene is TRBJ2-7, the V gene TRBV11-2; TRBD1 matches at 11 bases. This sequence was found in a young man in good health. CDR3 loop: CASSSGTGGYEQYF. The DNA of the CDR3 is TGTGCCAGCAGCTCTGGGACAGGGGGCTACGAGCAGTACTTC.